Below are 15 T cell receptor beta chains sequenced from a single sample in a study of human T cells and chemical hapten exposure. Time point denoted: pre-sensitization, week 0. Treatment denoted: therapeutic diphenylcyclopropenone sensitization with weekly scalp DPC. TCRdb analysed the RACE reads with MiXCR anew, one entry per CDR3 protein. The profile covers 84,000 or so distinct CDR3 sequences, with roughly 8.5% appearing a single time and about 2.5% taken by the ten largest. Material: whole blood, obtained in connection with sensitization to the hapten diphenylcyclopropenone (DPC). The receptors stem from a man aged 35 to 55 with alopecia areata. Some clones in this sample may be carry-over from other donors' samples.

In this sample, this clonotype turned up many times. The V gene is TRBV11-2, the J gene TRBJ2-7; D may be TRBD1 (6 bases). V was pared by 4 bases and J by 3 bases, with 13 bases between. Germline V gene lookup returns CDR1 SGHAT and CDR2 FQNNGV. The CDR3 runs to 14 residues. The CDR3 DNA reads TGTGCCAGCAGCTCAAGACAGGCCTTCTACGAGCAGTACGTC. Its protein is CASSSRQAFYEQYV.

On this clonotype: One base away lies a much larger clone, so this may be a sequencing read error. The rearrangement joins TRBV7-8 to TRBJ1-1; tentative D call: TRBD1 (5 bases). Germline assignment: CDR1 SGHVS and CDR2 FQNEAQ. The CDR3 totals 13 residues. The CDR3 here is CTSSLGVNTEAFF. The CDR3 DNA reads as TGTACCAGCAGTTTGGGGGTGAACACTGAAGCTTTCTTT. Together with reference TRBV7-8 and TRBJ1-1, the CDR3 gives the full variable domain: GAGVSQSPRYKVAKRGQDVALRCDPISGHVSLFWYQQALGQGPEFLTYFQNEAQLDKSGLPSDRFFAERPEGSVSTLKIQRTQQEDSAVYLCTSSLGVNTEAFFGQGTRLTVV.

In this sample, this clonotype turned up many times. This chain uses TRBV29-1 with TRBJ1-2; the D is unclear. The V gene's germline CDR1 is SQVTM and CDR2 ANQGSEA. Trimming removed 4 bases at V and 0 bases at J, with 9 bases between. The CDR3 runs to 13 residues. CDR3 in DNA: TGCAGCGTTGTCCGCCGAGCTAACTATGGCTACACCTTC. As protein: CSVVRRANYGYTF.

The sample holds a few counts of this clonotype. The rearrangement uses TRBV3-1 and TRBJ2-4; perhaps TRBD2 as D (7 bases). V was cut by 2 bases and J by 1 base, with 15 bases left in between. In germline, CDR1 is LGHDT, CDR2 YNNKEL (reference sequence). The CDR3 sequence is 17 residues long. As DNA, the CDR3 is TGTGCCAGCAGCCAAAAGGGGGGGGAAGTGGCCAAAAACATTCAGTACTTC. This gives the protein CASSQKGGEVAKNIQYF.

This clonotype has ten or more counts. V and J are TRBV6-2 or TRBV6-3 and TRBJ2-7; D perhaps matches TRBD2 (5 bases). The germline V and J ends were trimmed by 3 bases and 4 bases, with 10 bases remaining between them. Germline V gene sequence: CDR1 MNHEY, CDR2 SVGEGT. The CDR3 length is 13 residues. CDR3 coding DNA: TGTGCCAGCAGTTATCTTCGAGGGTACGAGCAGTACGTC. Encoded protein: CASSYLRGYEQYV.

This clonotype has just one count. The CDR3 loop reads CASSLGLARFDEQFF. CDR3 coding DNA: TGTGCCAGCAGCTTAGGACTAGCTAGGTTCGATGAGCAGTTCTTC. This chain connects TRBV7-3 to TRBJ2-1, with 8 bases matching TRBD2. This CDR3 contains 15 residues. J gave up 8 bases and V 2 bases, and 8 bases lay outside the gene matches. The germline gives CDR1 SGHTA, CDR2 FQGTGA.

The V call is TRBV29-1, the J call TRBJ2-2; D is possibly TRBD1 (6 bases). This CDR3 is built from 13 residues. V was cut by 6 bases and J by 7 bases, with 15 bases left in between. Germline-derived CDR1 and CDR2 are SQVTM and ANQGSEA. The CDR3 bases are TGCAGCGTGGGGGCGGAGGCGGGCGGGGAGCTGTTTTTT. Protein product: CSVGAEAGGELFF.

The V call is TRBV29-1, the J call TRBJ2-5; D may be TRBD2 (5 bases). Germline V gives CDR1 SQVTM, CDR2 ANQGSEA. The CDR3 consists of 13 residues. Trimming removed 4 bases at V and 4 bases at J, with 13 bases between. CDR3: CSVGGGRGETQYF. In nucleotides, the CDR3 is TGCAGCGTTGGAGGTGGGAGAGGAGAGACCCAGTACTTC.

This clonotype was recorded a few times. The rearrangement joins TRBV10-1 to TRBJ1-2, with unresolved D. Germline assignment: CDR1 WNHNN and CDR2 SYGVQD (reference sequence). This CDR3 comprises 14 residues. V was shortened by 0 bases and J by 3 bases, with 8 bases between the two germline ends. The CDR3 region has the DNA TGCGCCAGCAGTGAGTCGAGAGGATACTATGGCTACACCTTC. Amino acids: CASSESRGYYGYTF.

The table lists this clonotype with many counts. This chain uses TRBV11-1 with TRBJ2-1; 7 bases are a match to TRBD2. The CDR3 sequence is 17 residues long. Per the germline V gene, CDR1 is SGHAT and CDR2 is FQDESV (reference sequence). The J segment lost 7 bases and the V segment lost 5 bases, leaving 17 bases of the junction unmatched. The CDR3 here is CASSVGNGGEGRNEQFF. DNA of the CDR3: TGTGCCAGCAGCGTAGGGAATGGGGGGGAGGGAAGAAATGAGCAGTTCTTC. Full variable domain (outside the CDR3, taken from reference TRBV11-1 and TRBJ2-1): EAEVAQSPRYKITEKSQAVAFWCDPISGHATLYWYRQILGQGPELLVQFQDESVVDDSQLPKDRFSAERLKGVDSTLKIQPAELGDSAMYLCASSVGNGGEGRNEQFFGPGTRLTVL.

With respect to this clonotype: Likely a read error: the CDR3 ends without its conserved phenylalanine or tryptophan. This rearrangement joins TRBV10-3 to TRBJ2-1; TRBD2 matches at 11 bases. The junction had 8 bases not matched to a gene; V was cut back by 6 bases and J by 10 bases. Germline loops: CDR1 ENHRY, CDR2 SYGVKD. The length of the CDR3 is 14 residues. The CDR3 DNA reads TGTGCCATCAGATCGGGACTAGCGGACCCAGAGCAGTTCTTA. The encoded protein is CAIRSGLADPEQFL.

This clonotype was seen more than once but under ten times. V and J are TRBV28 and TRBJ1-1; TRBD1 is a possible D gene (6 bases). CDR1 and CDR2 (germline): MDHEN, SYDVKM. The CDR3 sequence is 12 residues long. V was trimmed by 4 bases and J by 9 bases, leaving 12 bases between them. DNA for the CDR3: TGTGCCAGCAGTTCCACAGGGAGGAAAGCTTTCTTT. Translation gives CASSSTGRKAFF. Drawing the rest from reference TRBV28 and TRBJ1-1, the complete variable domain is DVKVTQSSRYLVKRTGEKVFLECVQDMDHENMFWYRQDPGLGLRLIYFSYDVKMKEKGDIPEGYSVSREKKERFSLILESASTNQTSMYLCASSSTGRKAFFGQGTRLTVV.

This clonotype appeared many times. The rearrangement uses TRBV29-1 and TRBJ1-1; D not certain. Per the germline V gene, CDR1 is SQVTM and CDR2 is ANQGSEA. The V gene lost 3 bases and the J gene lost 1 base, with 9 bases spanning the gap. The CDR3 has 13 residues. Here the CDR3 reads CSVERAQNTEAFF. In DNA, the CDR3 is TGCAGCGTTGAGCGGGCACAGAACACTGAAGCTTTCTTT.

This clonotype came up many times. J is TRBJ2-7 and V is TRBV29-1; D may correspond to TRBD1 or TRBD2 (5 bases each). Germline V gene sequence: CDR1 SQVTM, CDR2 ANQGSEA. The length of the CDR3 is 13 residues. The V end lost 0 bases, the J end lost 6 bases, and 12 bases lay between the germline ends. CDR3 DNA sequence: TGCAGCGTTGAAGAGTGGGGGAGTGGCGAGCAGTACTTC. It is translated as CSVEEWGSGEQYF.

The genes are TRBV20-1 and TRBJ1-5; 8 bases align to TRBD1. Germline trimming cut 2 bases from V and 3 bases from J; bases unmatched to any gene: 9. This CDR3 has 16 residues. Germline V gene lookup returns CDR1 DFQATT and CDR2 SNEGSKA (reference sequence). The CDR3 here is CSARRSQGAYNQPQHF. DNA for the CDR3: TGCAGTGCTAGACGGTCTCAGGGGGCTTACAATCAGCCCCAGCATTTT.